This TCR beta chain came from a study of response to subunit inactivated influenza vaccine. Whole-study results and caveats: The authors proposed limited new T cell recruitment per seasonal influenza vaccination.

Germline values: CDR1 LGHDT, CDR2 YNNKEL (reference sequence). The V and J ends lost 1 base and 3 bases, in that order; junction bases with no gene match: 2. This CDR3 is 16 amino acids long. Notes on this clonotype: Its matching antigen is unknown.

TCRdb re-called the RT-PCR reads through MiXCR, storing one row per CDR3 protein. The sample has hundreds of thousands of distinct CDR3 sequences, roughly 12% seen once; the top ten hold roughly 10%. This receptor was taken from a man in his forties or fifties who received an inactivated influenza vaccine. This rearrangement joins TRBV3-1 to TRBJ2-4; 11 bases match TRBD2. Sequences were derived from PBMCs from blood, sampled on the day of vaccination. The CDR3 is CASSQGTSGSKNIQYF. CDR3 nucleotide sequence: TGTGCCAGCAGCCAAGGTACTAGCGGGAGCAAAAACATTCAGTACTTC.